These 24 T cell receptor beta chains share one sample of origin, sequenced in a study of CD8+ T cells in alopecia areata. After isolation, RNA underwent reverse transcription to generate cDNA as the sequencing template. Measured with immunoSEQ multiplex PCR; TCRdb has only the in-frame clones, and not every one. This sample yields about 220,000 clones, of which about three fifths are seen a single time; around 1.5% belongs to the top ten. Treatment of the sample: oral pan-JAK inhibitor, 5-10 mg twice daily. The sample was CD4+ T cells sorted from blood, taken at week 4, from a patient treated with tofacitinib. These receptors all stem from a human donor with alopecia areata.

The gene calls are TRBV2 and TRBJ1-1; D possibly corresponds to TRBD1 (5 bases). Germline V gene sequence: CDR1 SNHLY, CDR2 FYNNEI. The CDR3 is 15 residues long. V lost 7 bases, J lost 3 bases, and 18 bases lay in between. The CDR3 reads CASIIGYRRDTEAFF. The CDR3 bases are TGTGCCAGCATAATTGGCTACAGGCGGGACACTGAAGCTTTCTTT.

The V gene is TRBV5-4, the J gene TRBJ2-1, with D perhaps TRBD2 (6 bases). The germline V gene encodes CDR1 SGHNT and CDR2 YYREEE (reference sequence). Trimming removed 4 bases from V and 4 bases from J, with 24 bases in between. The CDR3 has 18 amino acids. CDR3: CASSAPREAGLKYNEQFF. For the CDR3, the DNA is TGTGCCAGCAGCGCCCCTAGGGAAGCGGGCCTAAAATACAATGAGCAGTTCTTC.

This sequence joins TRBV4-3 and TRBJ2-5; the D gene could be TRBD1 or TRBD2 (7 bases each). Trimming took 3 bases from V and 2 from J, leaving 13 bases between them. The CDR3 runs 15 residues. Germline CDR1 LGHNA, CDR2 YSLEER. The CDR3 DNA sequence: TGCGCCAGCAGCCAGGGGAGGGGGCTTCAAGAGACCCAGTACTTC. As protein: CASSQGRGLQETQYF.

The CDR3 DNA sequence: TGCAGCGTTGATATCTCGACTAGCGCCTACAATGAGCAGTTCTTC. Translation gives CSVDISTSAYNEQFF. The chain is built from TRBV29-1 and TRBJ2-1, with 8 positions matching TRBD2. The CDR3 runs to 15 residues. The V and J ends lost 3 bases and 2 bases, in that order; junction bases with no gene match: 6. CDR1 and CDR2 (germline): SQVTM, ANQGSEA.

The chain has TRBV30 and TRBJ2-3; D unresolved. There are 15 residues in the CDR3. Per germline, CDR1 GTSNPN and CDR2 SVGIG (reference sequence). The germline V and J ends were trimmed by 2 bases and 5 bases, with 17 bases remaining between them. CDR3 in amino acids: CAWSPLLPGRDTQYF. CDR3 coding DNA: TGTGCCTGGAGTCCTCTATTGCCGGGCCGAGATACGCAGTATTTT.

The chain is built from TRBV20-1 and TRBJ1-4; a weak D match, TRBD1 (5 bases). V shed 5 bases and J shed 8 bases, with 9 bases lying between them. Per the germline V gene, CDR1 is DFQATT and CDR2 is SNEGSKA (reference sequence). The CDR3 extends over 11 amino acids. The chain's CDR3 is CSAGTGEKLFF. The CDR3 DNA sequence: TGCAGTGCTGGGACGGGAGAAAAACTGTTTTTT.

This clone was seen only a few times. The chain uses TRBV9 and TRBJ1-1; D remains unclear. The V end lost 0 bases, the J end lost 0 bases, and 3 bases lay between the germline ends. Germline CDR1 is SGDLS and CDR2 is YYNGEE. The CDR3 loop spans 13 amino acids. CDR3 sequence: CASSVEVNTEAFF. In nucleotides, the CDR3 is TGTGCCAGCAGCGTAGAAGTGAACACTGAAGCTTTCTTT.

The chain combines TRBV29-1 with TRBJ2-5; D unclear. The length of the CDR3 is 15 residues. Germline V gene lookup returns CDR1 SQVTM and CDR2 ANQGSEA. Trimming left V 4 bases short and J 1 base short, with 16 bases between. CDR3 nucleotides: TGCAGCGTTGGAATTGATCGCGCGACCCAAGAGACCCAGTACTTC. The encoded protein is CSVGIDRATQETQYF.

This clone was counted between two and nine times. The chain carries TRBV2 and TRBJ1-5, with 8 bases matching TRBD1. CDR3 length: 14 amino acids. Trimming took 11 bases from V and 2 from J; bases not matched to a gene: 8. Germline-derived CDR1 and CDR2 are SNHLY and FYNNEI. The CDR3 is CASQGAVGNQPQHF. CDR3 nucleotides: TGTGCCTCCCAGGGGGCCGTAGGCAATCAGCCCCAGCATTTT.

The V call is TRBV11-2, the J call TRBJ1-2, with TRBD1 matching 9 bases. This CDR3 has 15 residues. Looked up from germline, CDR1 is SGHAT and CDR2 is FQNNGV. Unmatched junction bases numbered 12, after V lost 5 bases and J lost 8 bases. The CDR3 sequence: CASSIRDRAVGGYTF. In nucleotides, the CDR3 is TGTGCCAGCAGCATAAGGGACAGGGCGGTAGGCGGCTACACCTTC.

Only a few counts were recorded for this clone. The rearrangement uses TRBV13 and TRBJ1-1; D call uncertain. V was clipped by 7 bases and J by 0 bases, with 12 bases between them. This CDR3 has 14 amino acids. The V gene's germline CDR1 is PRHDT and CDR2 FYEKMQ (reference sequence). CDR3 protein: CASTSTRLNTEAFF. CDR3 bases: TGTGCCAGCACCTCTACGCGGTTGAACACTGAAGCTTTCTTT.

This clone has a single count. The chain couples TRBV30 to TRBJ1-2, with D possibly being TRBD1 (5 bases). The CDR3 has 13 amino acids. The V gene lost 2 bases and the J gene lost 8 bases, with 15 bases spanning the gap. Germline lookup yields CDR1 GTSNPN and CDR2 SVGIG (reference sequence). In nucleotides, the CDR3 is TGTGCCTGGAGTTGGAGGGACGCGGGCGGCTACACCTTC. Protein: CAWSWRDAGGYTF.

This rearrangement joins TRBV7-8 to TRBJ2-7; 10 bases line up with TRBD1. V lost 5 bases and J lost 0; bases outside the gene matches: 7. The CDR3 spans 16 residues. CDR1 and CDR2 from the germline V gene are SGHVS and FQNEAQ. CDR3 loop: CASSNRDRGISYEQYF. In DNA, the CDR3 is TGTGCCAGCAGCAACCGGGACAGGGGAATCTCCTACGAGCAGTACTTC.

The gene calls are TRBV29-1 and TRBJ1-1; a weak D match, TRBD1 (6 bases). The CDR3 runs 12 residues. CDR1 and CDR2 (germline): SQVTM, ANQGSEA. Trimming cost V 8 bases and J 5 bases, with 15 bases left between them. The CDR3 protein is CSPYRERTEAFF. In DNA, the CDR3 is TGCAGCCCGTACAGGGAAAGGACTGAAGCTTTCTTT.

The gene calls are TRBV2 and TRBJ2-5; 7 nucleotides align to TRBD2. In germline, CDR1 is SNHLY, CDR2 FYNNEI. The CDR3 extends over 14 amino acids. V lost 0 bases, J lost 6 bases, and 4 bases stayed unmatched. CDR3 sequence: CASSEAVGGKTQYF. The DNA of the CDR3 is TGTGCCAGCAGTGAAGCGGTCGGGGGGAAGACCCAGTACTTC.

The V and J genes are TRBV27 and TRBJ1-6; D is perhaps TRBD1 (5 bases). Germline loops: CDR1 MNHEY, CDR2 SMNVEV (reference sequence). The CDR3 consists of 15 residues. Trimming shortened V by 5 bases and J by 8 bases, and 16 bases separated the two germline ends. The CDR3 DNA follows: TGTGCCAGCAGTCCCCTGGGGCTAGGAGATTCACCCCTCCACTTT. This sequence encodes CASSPLGLGDSPLHF.

The chain uses TRBV7-2 and TRBJ1-1; 7 nucleotides agree with TRBD1. The germline V gene encodes CDR1 SGHTA and CDR2 FQGNSA. The CDR3 contains 15 residues. V shed 5 bases, J shed 2 bases, and the junction held 8 bases outside the gene matches. CDR3 coding DNA: TGTGCCAGCAGCGTCCACGGGACAGCAAACACTGAAGCTTTCTTT. Its protein is CASSVHGTANTEAFF.

This clone appeared a few times. The chain employs TRBV30 and TRBJ2-1, with 8 bases that match TRBD1. Trimming at V came to 8 bases and at J to 6 bases, leaving 3 bases not matched to a gene. Germline-derived CDR1 and CDR2 are GTSNPN and SVGIG (reference sequence). The CDR3 runs 11 residues. Here the CDR3 reads CATDRVNEQFF. DNA of the CDR3: TGTGCCACGGACAGGGTCAATGAGCAGTTCTTC.

The gene calls are TRBV29-1 and TRBJ2-7; D unclear. The CDR3 totals 12 residues. Germline CDR1 SQVTM, CDR2 ANQGSEA. Trimming stripped 4 bases from V and 0 bases from J, with 7 bases between. This chain's CDR3 is CSVGYNSYEQYF. DNA for the CDR3: TGCAGCGTTGGATACAACTCCTACGAGCAGTACTTC.

This clone was seen a few times. The chain carries TRBV10-3 and TRBJ2-1; a weak D match, TRBD2 (5 bases). CDR3 length: 16 amino acids. The V end was cut by 0 bases, the J end by 6 bases, with 15 bases between. Germline V gene data show CDR1 as ENHRY and CDR2 as SYGVKD. This CDR3 is CAISESTSSRSNEQFF. The CDR3 DNA sequence: TGTGCCATCAGTGAGTCGACGTCTAGCCGGAGCAATGAGCAGTTCTTC.

The chain employs TRBV27 and TRBJ2-7, with 11 bases fitting TRBD2. The CDR3 length is 18 residues. Germline V lookup: CDR1 MNHEY, CDR2 SMNVEV (reference sequence). V shed 0 bases, J shed 2 bases, and the junction held 9 bases outside the gene matches. CDR3 nucleotides: TGTGCCAGCAGTTTATCTGGGAGGGCTAGCGGGGGGACCTACGAGCAGTACTTC. It encodes CASSLSGRASGGTYEQYF.

About this clone: At the DNA level, this CDR3 is encoded by other sequences in the same sample as well. The chain couples TRBV20-1 to TRBJ2-5; D gene uncertain. The V gene lost 6 bases and the J gene lost 2 bases, with 4 bases spanning the gap. CDR3 size: 10 residues. The germline V gene encodes CDR1 DFQATT and CDR2 SNEGSKA (reference sequence). CDR3 sequence: CSAAQETQYF. CDR3 sequence (DNA): TGCAGTGCCGCACAAGAGACCCAGTACTTC.

The rearrangement links TRBV15 to TRBJ1-5; unclear D gene. Per germline, CDR1 LNHNV and CDR2 YYDKDF (reference sequence). This CDR3 is built from 13 residues. The germline V and J ends were trimmed by 0 bases and 7 bases, with 7 bases remaining between them. CDR3 nucleotide sequence: TGTGCCACCAGCAGAGACGCTTTCCAGCCCCAGCATTTT. Translated, it gives CATSRDAFQPQHF. The variable domain in full, with the rest retrieved from reference TRBV15 and TRBJ1-5, is DAMVIQNPRYQVTQFGKPVTLSCSQTLNHNVMYWYQQKSSQAPKLLFHYYDKDFNNEADTPDNFQSRRPNTSFCFLDIRSPGLGDTAMYLCATSRDAFQPQHFGDGTRLSIL.

This chain connects TRBV7-2 to TRBJ1-5; D might be TRBD1 (5 bases). This CDR3 comprises 15 residues. Per the germline V gene, CDR1 is SGHTA and CDR2 is FQGNSA. V dropped 6 bases and J dropped 5 bases, with 17 bases sitting between them. CDR3 sequence: CASSTLGRDDQPQHF. CDR3 nucleotide sequence: TGTGCCAGCAGTACGCTGGGAAGGGACGATCAGCCCCAGCATTTT.